This record covers a single T cell receptor beta chain. Its antigen is not known. Every patient was affected by relapse after autologous stem cell transplantation, while exposure to brentuximab vedotin was not uniform. The entry originates in a study of PD-1 blockade in classical Hodgkin lymphoma. Study details: Administration of nivolumab to patients was at 3 mg/kg intravenously every 2 weeks.

Study-level findings and limits: Whatever underlies the repertoire differences (possibly disease activity or prior therapy) remains undefined.

Only in-frame clones appear in the TCRdb table, and some are missing; sequencing was by immunoSEQ multiplex PCR. The table lists around 20,000 clones, about four fifths of them singletons. The sequence was obtained from a human donor with classical Hodgkin lymphoma. This material consisted of peripheral blood mononuclear cells (PBMCs), taken before the second cycle of nivolumab.

The CDR3 coding sequence is TGCGCCAGCAGCCAAGAGGGTAGACAGGTCAACGAGCAGTACTTC. Translation: CASSQEGRQVNEQYF. The chain is built from TRBV4-3 and TRBJ2-7; D possibly corresponds to TRBD1 (6 bases). This CDR3 comprises 15 residues. V dropped 0 bases and J dropped 5 bases, with 14 bases sitting between them. Germline V CDR1 and CDR2: LGHNA, YSLEER.